This T cell receptor beta chain was recorded in a study of blood T cell repertoires in COVID-19. Turning to the study itself: PBMCs, B-cell-depleted T cells, or T cells provided the cDNA or gDNA that made up the material.

V gave up 1 base and J gave up 8 bases, with 9 bases separating them. The V gene's germline CDR1 is MNHEY and CDR2 SMNVEV (reference sequence). This CDR3 contains 13 residues. In terms of age and location, participants ranged from about 18 to 100 years and lived in approximately 26 US areas. Participant reports of clinical history set cohort assignment. Symptom resolution, clearance, or two negative PCRs marked the recovered donors of Cohort 3. Clones were read by immunoSEQ multiplex PCR, and TCRdb kept only the in-frame ones, dropping some. This table holds around 300,000 clones, 75% to 95% found once.

This receptor was obtained from a woman aged 30 to 39 who had recovered from COVID-19. The sequenced sample was PBMCs or T cells enriched from blood (not recorded which). The rearrangement joins TRBV27 to TRBJ2-1; D is ambiguous. CDR3 amino acids: CASSLYNTDEQFF. The CDR3 bases are TGTGCCAGCAGTTTATACAACACCGATGAGCAGTTCTTC.